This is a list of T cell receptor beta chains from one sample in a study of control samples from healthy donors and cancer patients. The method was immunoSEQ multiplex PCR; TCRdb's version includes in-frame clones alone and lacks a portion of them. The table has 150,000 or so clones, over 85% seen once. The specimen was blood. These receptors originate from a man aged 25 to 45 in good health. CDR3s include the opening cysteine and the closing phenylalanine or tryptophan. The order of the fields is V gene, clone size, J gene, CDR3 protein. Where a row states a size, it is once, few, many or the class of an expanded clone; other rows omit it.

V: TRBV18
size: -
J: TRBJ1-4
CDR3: CASSPRGNEKLFF

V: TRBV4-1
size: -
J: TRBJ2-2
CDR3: CASSLGGRLRSAGELFF

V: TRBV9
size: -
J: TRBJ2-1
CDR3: CASSVTDNEQFF

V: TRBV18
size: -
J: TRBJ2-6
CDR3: CASSPGTGQTKSGANVLTF

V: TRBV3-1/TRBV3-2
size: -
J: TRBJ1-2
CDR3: CASSQVLGGLGVHSFGYTF

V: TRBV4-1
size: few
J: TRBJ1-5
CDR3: CASSQEASGARQPQHF

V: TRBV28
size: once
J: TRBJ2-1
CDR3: CASTSELTSGSLNEQFF

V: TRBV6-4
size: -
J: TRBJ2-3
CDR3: CASRGPGNTQYF

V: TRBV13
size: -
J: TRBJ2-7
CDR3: CASSLRAGVYYEQYF

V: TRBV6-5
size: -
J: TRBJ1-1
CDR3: CASSYSEGGVGAFF

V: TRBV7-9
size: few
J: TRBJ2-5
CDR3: CASSPDRNQETQYF

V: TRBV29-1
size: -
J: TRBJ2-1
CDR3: CSVEFSGLAYNEQFF

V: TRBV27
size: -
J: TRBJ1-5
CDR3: CASSLRGQHQPQHF

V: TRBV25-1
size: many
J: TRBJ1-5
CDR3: CASSETSRTGGNQPQHF

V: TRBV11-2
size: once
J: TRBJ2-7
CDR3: CASSQSGNPYEQYF

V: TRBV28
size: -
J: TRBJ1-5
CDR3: CASSSNYTPQHF

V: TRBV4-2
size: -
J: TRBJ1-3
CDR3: CASSRDGTQLTGNTIYF

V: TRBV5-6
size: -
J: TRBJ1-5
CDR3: CASSLGDAGNQPQHF

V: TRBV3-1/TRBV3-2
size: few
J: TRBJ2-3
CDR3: CASSHLGRATDTQYF

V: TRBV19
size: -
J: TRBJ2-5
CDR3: CASSNYQETQYF

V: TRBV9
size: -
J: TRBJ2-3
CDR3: CASSQTSGSTDTQYF

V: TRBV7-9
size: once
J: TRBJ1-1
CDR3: CASSPTNLQAFF

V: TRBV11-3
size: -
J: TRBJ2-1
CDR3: CASSSGLPYNEQFF

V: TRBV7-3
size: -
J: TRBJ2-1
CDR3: CASSILQGNEQFF

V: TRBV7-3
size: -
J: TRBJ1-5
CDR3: CASSSAEGEKPQHF

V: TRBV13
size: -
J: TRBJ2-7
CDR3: CASSLGQQLRQQYF

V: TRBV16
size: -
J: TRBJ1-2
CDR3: CASSQFFGGSGYGYTF

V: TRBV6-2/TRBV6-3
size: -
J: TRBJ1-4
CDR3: CASSLDTGGGKLFF

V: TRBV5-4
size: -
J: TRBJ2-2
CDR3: CASSSGQGQSGELFF

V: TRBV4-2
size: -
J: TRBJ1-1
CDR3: CASSQKQGTNTEAFF

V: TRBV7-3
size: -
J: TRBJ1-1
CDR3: CASSLNGIGTEAFF

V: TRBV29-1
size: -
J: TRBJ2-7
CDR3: CSVVLGRHTSYEQYF

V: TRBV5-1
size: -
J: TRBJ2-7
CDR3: CASSPKTEGLGSYEQYF

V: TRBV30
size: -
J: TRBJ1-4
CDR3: CAWSTVAVEKLFF

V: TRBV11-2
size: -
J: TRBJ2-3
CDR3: CASSLGTSGGARADTQYF

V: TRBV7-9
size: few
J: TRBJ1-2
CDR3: CASSFLQLYGYTF

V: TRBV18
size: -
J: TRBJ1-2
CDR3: CASSLPGTGRSYTF

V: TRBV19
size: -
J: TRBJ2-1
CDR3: CASTLGAAGASYNEQFF